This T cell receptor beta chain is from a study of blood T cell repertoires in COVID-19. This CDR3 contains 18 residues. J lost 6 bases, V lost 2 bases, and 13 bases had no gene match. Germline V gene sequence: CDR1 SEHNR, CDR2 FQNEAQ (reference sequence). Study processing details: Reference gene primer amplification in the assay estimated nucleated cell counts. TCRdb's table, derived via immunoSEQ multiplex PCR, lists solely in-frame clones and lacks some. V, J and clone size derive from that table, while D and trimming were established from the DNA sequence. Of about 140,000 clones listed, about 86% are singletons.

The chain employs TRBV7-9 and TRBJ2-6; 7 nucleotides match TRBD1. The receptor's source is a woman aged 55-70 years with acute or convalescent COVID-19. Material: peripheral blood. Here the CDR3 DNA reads TGTGCCAGCAGCTTATACAGGGGTTCCCGATCGGAGGCCAACGTCCTGACTTTC. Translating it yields CASSLYRGSRSEANVLTF.